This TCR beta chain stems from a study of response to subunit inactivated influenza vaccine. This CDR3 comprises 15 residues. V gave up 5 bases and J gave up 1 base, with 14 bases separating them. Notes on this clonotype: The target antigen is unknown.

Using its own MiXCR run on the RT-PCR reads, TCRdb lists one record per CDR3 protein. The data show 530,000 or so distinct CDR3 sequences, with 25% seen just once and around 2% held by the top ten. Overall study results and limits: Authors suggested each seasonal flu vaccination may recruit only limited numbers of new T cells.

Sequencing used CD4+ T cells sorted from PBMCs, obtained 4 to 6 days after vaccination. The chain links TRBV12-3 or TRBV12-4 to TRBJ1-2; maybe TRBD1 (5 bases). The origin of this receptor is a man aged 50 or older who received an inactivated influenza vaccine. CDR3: CASSTLSGLNYGYTF. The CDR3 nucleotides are TGTGCCAGCAGTACCCTATCGGGGCTTAACTATGGCTACACCTTC.